Presented here are 20 T cell receptor beta chains from one specimen sequenced in a study of blood T cell repertoires in COVID-19. Assay: immunoSEQ multiplex PCR; the TCRdb copy retains only in-frame clones and omits some. The table records some 42,000 clones, roughly 80% of them present only once. Sequences were obtained from peripheral blood. These receptors all come from a man in his fifties or sixties with active COVID-19.

The table lists this clone with a count of one. The chain couples TRBV7-3 to TRBJ2-1, with TRBD2 identical over 10 bases. Germline trimming cut 6 bases from V and 10 bases from J; bases unmatched to any gene: 9. This CDR3 region has 14 residues. CDR1 is SGHTA and CDR2 is FQGTGA in the germline V gene. The DNA of the CDR3 is TGTGCCAGCAGTAGCGGGGGGACTCAAACCGAGCAGTTCTTC. Translation: CASSSGGTQTEQFF.

The chain combines TRBV19 with TRBJ1-2, with TRBD1 as a possible D gene (5 bases). V lost 5 bases and J 4 bases, leaving 14 bases between the germline ends. The CDR3 contains 14 residues. Germline V lookup: CDR1 LNHDA, CDR2 SQIVND (reference sequence). Written as DNA, the CDR3 is TGTGCCAGTAGTGGACAAGAAGTGCCCTATGGCTACACCTTC. Protein product: CASSGQEVPYGYTF.

There are a few counts of this clone. V gene TRBV10-3 combines with J gene TRBJ1-2; possible D gene TRBD1, 5 bases. This CDR3 is 13 amino acids long. Germline assignment: CDR1 ENHRY and CDR2 SYGVKD. Between the trimmed V and J ends, which lost 10 bases and 3 bases, there was a span of 15 bases. CDR3 amino acids: CATFNRGDYGYTF. In nucleotides, the CDR3 is TGTGCCACCTTCAACCGGGGGGACTATGGCTACACCTTC.

V and J are TRBV18 and TRBJ2-2; TRBD1 agrees at 8 bases. Germline values: CDR1 KGHSH, CDR2 LQKENI. Trimming at V came to 6 bases and at J to 1 base, leaving 7 bases not matched to a gene. The length of the CDR3 is 16 residues. The CDR3 region is CASSPTGQGNTGELFF. As DNA, the CDR3 is TGTGCCAGCTCCCCTACCGGACAGGGGAACACCGGGGAGCTGTTTTTT.

The chain combines TRBV9 with TRBJ1-3, with a weak D call TRBD1 (6 bases). Germline V gene lookup returns CDR1 SGDLS and CDR2 YYNGEE. The CDR3 totals 17 residues. The V end lost 0 bases, the J end lost 1 base, and 14 bases lay between the germline ends. The CDR3 is CASSVVGGQNSGNTIYF. In nucleotides, the CDR3 is TGTGCCAGCAGCGTAGTCGGGGGGCAGAATTCTGGAAACACCATATATTTT.

The chain combines TRBV15 with TRBJ1-3; no definite D call. Germline V gene data show CDR1 as LNHNV and CDR2 as YYDKDF (reference sequence). Between the trimmed V and J ends, which lost 0 bases and 1 base, there was a span of 7 bases. The CDR3 length is 15 residues. Here the CDR3 reads CATSRDVSSGNTIYF. The CDR3 DNA is TGTGCCACCAGCAGAGATGTCAGTTCTGGAAACACCATATATTTT.

The chain is built from TRBV18 and TRBJ1-4, with unresolved D. Trimming took 4 bases from V and 8 from J, leaving 11 bases between them. This CDR3 comprises 13 residues. Germline CDR1 and CDR2: KGHSH and LQKENI. CDR3 DNA: TGTGCCAGCTCACAAGGGAGTCAGGAAAAACTGTTTTTT. This translates into CASSQGSQEKLFF.

The genes are TRBV28 and TRBJ1-2; 10 bases map to TRBD1. The J segment lost 5 bases and the V segment lost 6 bases, leaving 9 bases of the junction unmatched. The CDR3 sequence is 15 residues long. Germline assignment: CDR1 MDHEN and CDR2 SYDVKM. The CDR3 protein is CASRETGQGKYGYTF. The DNA of the CDR3 is TGTGCCAGCAGGGAAACGGGACAGGGGAAGTATGGCTACACCTTC.

The chain couples TRBV10-3 to TRBJ2-2; 7 bases map to TRBD1. The CDR3 spans 16 residues. Trimming cost V 4 bases and J 3 bases; bases outside gene matches: 8. Germline V gene lookup returns CDR1 ENHRY and CDR2 SYGVKD. DNA for the CDR3: TGTGCCATCAGTGTCAGTAGGGGGCTGGACACCGGGGAGCTGTTTTTT. Its protein product is CAISVSRGLDTGELFF.

The genes are TRBV6-2 or TRBV6-3 and TRBJ1-4, with a tentative D call TRBD1 (6 bases). Per germline, CDR1 MNHEY and CDR2 SVGEGT. The CDR3 runs 18 residues. The V end was cut by 4 bases, the J end by 0 bases, with 18 bases between. CDR3 in amino acids: CASSWPHRAGATNEKLFF. CDR3 bases: TGTGCCAGCAGTTGGCCGCACAGGGCTGGCGCAACTAATGAAAAACTGTTTTTT.

The chain employs TRBV7-9 and TRBJ1-1; D gene ambiguous. The germline V gene has CDR1 SEHNR and CDR2 FQNEAQ (reference sequence). Deletions cut 6 bases from V and 3 bases from J, with 11 bases between. The CDR3 contains 13 residues. The DNA of the CDR3 is TGTGCCAGCAGGCTGGCAGGCTACACTGAAGCTTTCTTT. It encodes CASRLAGYTEAFF.

This chain connects TRBV5-6 to TRBJ2-7; 14 nucleotides line up with TRBD2. Germline lookup yields CDR1 SGHDT and CDR2 YYEEEE. The J segment lost 3 bases and the V segment lost 4 bases, leaving 3 bases of the junction unmatched. The length of the CDR3 is 15 residues. The CDR3 protein is CASSRTSGGIYEQYF. For the CDR3, the DNA is TGTGCCAGCAGCCGGACTAGCGGGGGGATCTACGAGCAGTACTTC.

The chain has TRBV29-1 and TRBJ1-3; no definite D call. The CDR3 consists of 14 residues. Germline V gives CDR1 SQVTM, CDR2 ANQGSEA. Trimming removed 6 bases at V and 4 bases at J, with 16 bases between. The CDR3 region has the DNA TGCAGCGTAGCCGGCTCCCCGGGAGGAAACACCATATATTTT. This translates into CSVAGSPGGNTIYF.

The chain uses TRBV28 and TRBJ1-6; D remains ambiguous. Germline CDR1 is MDHEN and CDR2 is SYDVKM. The CDR3 loop spans 15 amino acids. V was shortened by 3 bases and J by 8 bases, with 14 bases between the two germline ends. The DNA of the CDR3 is TGTGCCAGCAGTTTTGGCCAAACGATGGATTCACCCCTCCACTTT. Translating it yields CASSFGQTMDSPLHF.

V is TRBV11-2 and J is TRBJ2-1, with TRBD1 matching over 9 bases. Trimming removed 5 bases from V and 7 bases from J; junction bases left unmatched: 9. From germline, CDR1 is SGHAT and CDR2 FQNNGV. The CDR3 extends over 15 amino acids. The CDR3 loop is CASSVTGQGTNEQFF. DNA of the CDR3: TGTGCCAGCAGCGTGACGGGACAGGGTACGAATGAGCAGTTCTTC. Full variable domain (remainder filled in from reference TRBV11-2 and TRBJ2-1): EAGVAQSPRYKIIEKRQSVAFWCNPISGHATLYWYQQILGQGPKLLIQFQNNGVVDDSQLPKDRFSAERLKGVDSTLKIQPAKLEDSAVYLCASSVTGQGTNEQFFGPGTRLTVL.

This chain joins TRBV3-1 (or the pseudogene TRBV3-2) and TRBJ2-3; TRBD2 aligns across 11 bases. J was trimmed by 2 bases and V by 6 bases; bases with no gene match: 7. There are 16 residues in the CDR3. Looked up from germline, CDR1 is LGHDT and CDR2 is YNNKEL (reference sequence). The CDR3 region has the DNA TGTGCCAGCAGGAACCCGGGACTAGCGGTCACAGATACGCAGTATTTT. This translates into CASRNPGLAVTDTQYF.

The V call is TRBV19, the J call TRBJ2-5; TRBD2 matches at 9 bases. V shed 1 base and J 1 base; nucleotides not matched to a gene: 4. Germline loops: CDR1 LNHDA, CDR2 SQIVND (reference sequence). This CDR3 is built from 16 residues. The CDR3 DNA sequence: TGTGCCAGTAGTATAGGGGCTAGCGGGGCCCAAGAGACCCAGTACTTC. It yields the protein CASSIGASGAQETQYF.

This chain joins TRBV18 and TRBJ2-7; D possibly corresponds to TRBD1 (6 bases). There are 14 residues in the CDR3. Germline V CDR1 and CDR2: KGHSH, LQKENI. Trimming removed 4 bases from V and 0 bases from J, with 10 bases in between. CDR3 DNA sequence: TGTGCCAGCTCACGCACAGGGAGCTCCTACGAGCAGTACTTC. Translating gives CASSRTGSSYEQYF.

J is TRBJ2-7 and V is TRBV5-4; 9 nucleotides align to TRBD2. Trimming at V came to 3 bases and at J to 4 bases, leaving 8 bases not matched to a gene. This CDR3 contains 15 residues. Germline CDR1 and CDR2: SGHNT and YYREEE (reference sequence). CDR3 sequence reads: CASSSSSGDGYEQYF. The CDR3 DNA is TGTGCCAGCAGCTCATCTAGCGGGGATGGGTACGAGCAGTACTTC.

The gene calls are TRBV7-8 and TRBJ2-3; 10 bases are a match to TRBD2. The germline V gene encodes CDR1 SGHVS and CDR2 FQNEAQ. The CDR3 spans 18 residues. The J segment lost 0 bases and the V segment lost 4 bases, leaving 10 bases of the junction unmatched. CDR3 loop: CASSSVAGGFYSTDTQYF. CDR3 coding DNA: TGTGCCAGCAGCTCTGTAGCGGGGGGATTTTATAGCACAGATACGCAGTATTTT.